These 32 T cell receptor beta chains came from one sample sequenced in a study of PD-L1 blockade in urothelial cancer. Profiled with immunoSEQ multiplex PCR; TCRdb holds only in-frame clones, not every one. The sample shows approximately 90,000 clones, 70% to 90% of them seen only once. Time point reported: pretreatment peripheral blood. Sequenced here: PBMCs, sampled around atezolizumab (anti-PD-L1) treatment. The receptor set was obtained from a man in his 60s with urothelial cancer.

The chain combines TRBV9 with TRBJ2-1; D not resolved. V was cut by 3 bases and J by 6 bases, with 16 bases left in between. Germline CDR1 and CDR2: SGDLS and YYNGEE. The CDR3 runs 15 residues. The CDR3 spells CASSARSGQANEQFF. CDR3 bases: TGTGCCAGCAGCGCCCGATCTGGGCAAGCCAATGAGCAGTTCTTC.

In DNA form, the CDR3 reads TGTGCCAGCAGTACGAGCGCTACTGACTCCGCAACGCAGTATTTT. Amino acids: CASSTSATDSATQYF. The rearrangement joins TRBV6-5 to TRBJ2-3; D not certain. CDR3 length: 15 amino acids. The germline V gene encodes CDR1 MNHEY and CDR2 SVGAGI. Trimming stripped 5 bases from V and 9 bases from J, with 21 bases between.

This clone was detected only once. The chain recombines TRBV13 with TRBJ1-1; tentative D call: TRBD1 (6 bases). This CDR3 is 12 amino acids long. V lost 5 bases, J lost 8 bases, and 12 bases lay in between. Germline CDR1 PRHDT, CDR2 FYEKMQ (reference sequence). The CDR3 reads CASSQTGIEAFF. The CDR3 DNA follows: TGTGCCAGCAGCCAAACAGGGATCGAAGCTTTCTTT.

The genes are TRBV9 and TRBJ2-2; D perhaps matches TRBD2 (7 bases). Trimming removed 1 base from V and 3 bases from J, with 13 bases in between. The germline V gene encodes CDR1 SGDLS and CDR2 YYNGEE. This CDR3 has 16 amino acids. Here the CDR3 reads CASSVKGEGYTGELFF. The CDR3 nucleotides read TGTGCCAGCAGCGTAAAGGGGGAGGGGTACACCGGGGAGCTGTTTTTT.

The rearrangement uses TRBV27 and TRBJ2-1, with TRBD2 matching 14 bases. The CDR3 is 14 amino acids. V was clipped by 6 bases and J by 8 bases; unmatched bases: 3. Germline assignment: CDR1 MNHEY and CDR2 SMNVEV (reference sequence). CDR3 sequence (DNA): TGTGCCAGCAGAGGGACTAGCGGGAGCTATGAGCAGTTCTTC. Translating gives CASRGTSGSYEQFF.

This clone turned up a few times. The chain uses TRBV4-1 and TRBJ1-5; D call uncertain. Per the germline V gene, CDR1 is MGHRA and CDR2 is YSYEKL. With 0 bases removed from V and 5 bases from J, the gap between germline ends came to 11 bases. The CDR3 totals 15 residues. The CDR3 sequence is CASSQERDEDQPQHF. CDR3 sequence (DNA): TGCGCCAGCAGCCAAGAGAGGGATGAGGATCAGCCCCAGCATTTT.

V gene TRBV9 combines with J gene TRBJ1-3; the D is unclear. Germline CDR1 and CDR2: SGDLS and YYNGEE. Trimming pared 1 base from V and 4 bases from J, leaving 3 bases between. This CDR3 contains 12 residues. The DNA of the CDR3 is TGTGCCAGCAGCGTAAGCGGAAACACCATATATTTT. Its translation: CASSVSGNTIYF.

The chain carries TRBV5-1 and TRBJ2-7; 8 nucleotides match TRBD2. Trimming cost V 0 bases and J 0 bases; bases outside gene matches: 5. Germline V gives CDR1 SGHRS, CDR2 YFSETQ. This CDR3 spans 16 amino acids. CDR3 sequence (DNA): TGCGCCAGCAGCTTGGCCGGGGGGGACACCTCCTACGAGCAGTACTTC. The encoded protein is CASSLAGGDTSYEQYF.

The chain recombines TRBV11-3 with TRBJ1-6; the D gene is possibly TRBD1 (6 bases). Germline V gene lookup returns CDR1 SGHNT and CDR2 YENEEA. The CDR3 loop spans 18 amino acids. Trimming took 3 bases from V and 0 from J, leaving 15 bases between them. Here the CDR3 reads CASSFGGALSSYNSPLHF. The CDR3 nucleotides are TGTGCCAGCAGCTTTGGGGGGGCCCTGAGCTCCTATAATTCACCCCTCCACTTT.

The chain links TRBV28 to TRBJ1-2, with 7 bases aligning to TRBD1. Trimming cost V 11 bases and J 0 bases; bases outside gene matches: 3. The germline V gene encodes CDR1 MDHEN and CDR2 SYDVKM. CDR3 length: 12 residues. As DNA, the CDR3 is TGTGCCCTAGGGGGCGCTAACTATGGCTACACCTTC. Its translation is CALGGANYGYTF.

The chain joins TRBV9 to TRBJ2-1; D is unresolved. CDR3 size: 13 residues. The germline V gene encodes CDR1 SGDLS and CDR2 YYNGEE. V lost 3 bases, J lost 15 bases, and 19 bases lay in between. The CDR3 is CASSARPGFHRFF. The CDR3 DNA reads as TGTGCCAGCAGCGCCCGACCGGGTTTTCATCGGTTCTTC.

This chain uses TRBV7-9 with TRBJ1-1, with 9 bases aligning to TRBD1. The CDR3 runs to 16 residues. The ends lost 3 bases at V and 8 bases at J; junction bases unmatched: 13. Germline loops: CDR1 SEHNR, CDR2 FQNEAQ (reference sequence). The chain's CDR3 is CASSFNPGTGTYEAFF. The DNA for the CDR3 is TGTGCCAGCAGCTTCAACCCCGGGACAGGGACGTACGAAGCTTTCTTT.

The V gene is TRBV6-1, the J gene TRBJ1-5, with 8 bases matching TRBD1. Trimming at V came to 4 bases and at J to 4 bases, leaving 3 bases not matched to a gene. CDR1 is MNHNS and CDR2 is SASEGT in the germline V gene. The CDR3 is 14 amino acids. CDR3 sequence (DNA): TGTGCCAGCAGTGTTCAGGGGGCAAATCAGCCCCAGCATTTT. Protein sequence: CASSVQGANQPQHF.

The chain carries TRBV4-3 and TRBJ2-1; D uncertain. Per germline, CDR1 LGHNA and CDR2 YSLEER. The CDR3 has 15 residues. The V end lost 0 bases, the J end lost 4 bases, and 10 bases lay between the germline ends. This CDR3 reads CASSQERGGYNEQFF. The CDR3 coding sequence is TGCGCCAGCAGCCAAGAGAGAGGTGGGTACAATGAGCAGTTCTTC.

V is TRBV7-8 and J is TRBJ2-7; 8 positions match TRBD2. From germline, CDR1 is SGHVS and CDR2 FQNEAQ. Germline trimming cut 0 bases from V and 0 bases from J; bases unmatched to any gene: 4. The CDR3 totals 16 residues. CDR3 in DNA: TGTGCCAGCAGCTTAGCGAGCGGGGGCGGCTCCTACGAGCAGTACTTC. This translates into CASSLASGGGSYEQYF.

This clone turned up a few times. The chain carries TRBV14 and TRBJ1-2; possible D gene TRBD1, 5 bases. CDR1 is SGHDN and CDR2 is FVKESK in the germline V gene. The CDR3 is made up of 15 amino acids. Trimming cost V 0 bases and J 4 bases, with 12 bases left between them. The CDR3 reads CASSQDRGGSYGYTF. The CDR3 coding sequence is TGTGCCAGCAGCCAAGATCGCGGGGGAAGCTATGGCTACACCTTC.

This clone appeared a few times. V gene TRBV5-1 combines with J gene TRBJ2-3; maybe TRBD1 (6 bases). This CDR3 comprises 16 residues. Germline V gene lookup returns CDR1 SGHRS and CDR2 YFSETQ. Trimming took 0 bases from V and 3 from J, leaving 14 bases between them. The CDR3 region has the DNA TGCGCCAGCAGCTTGGCCGGTCAGGGGAGAACAGATACGCAGTATTTT. This gives the protein CASSLAGQGRTDTQYF. Drawing the rest from reference TRBV5-1 and TRBJ2-3, the complete variable domain is KAGVTQTPRYLIKTRGQQVTLSCSPISGHRSVSWYQQTPGQGLQFLFEYFSETQRNKGNFPGRFSGRQFSNSRSEMNVSTLELGDSALYLCASSLAGQGRTDTQYFGPGTRLTVL.

The chain is built from TRBV4-2 and TRBJ2-5; the match to TRBD2 covers 11 bases. CDR1 and CDR2 (germline): LGHNA, YNFKEQ. Losses at the gene ends were 4 bases for V and 1 base for J; bases not matched to a gene: 2. This CDR3 spans 15 amino acids. CDR3 in amino acids: CASSLGLAGQETQYF. CDR3 nucleotide sequence: TGTGCCAGCAGCCTCGGACTAGCGGGCCAAGAGACCCAGTACTTC.

V gene TRBV6-6 combines with J gene TRBJ1-1; 7 positions agree with TRBD1. This CDR3 has 12 residues. Germline CDR1 and CDR2: MNHNY and SVGAGI (reference sequence). V dropped 6 bases and J dropped 7; count of bases not matched to a gene: 5. The CDR3 loop reads CASSATGFEAFF. In nucleotides, the CDR3 is TGTGCCAGCAGCGCGACAGGGTTTGAAGCTTTCTTT.

This rearrangement joins TRBV7-9 to TRBJ2-5, with 8 bases fitting TRBD2. V shed 6 bases, J shed 1 base, and the junction held 10 bases outside the gene matches. The CDR3 covers 16 residues. Germline V lookup: CDR1 SEHNR, CDR2 FQNEAQ (reference sequence). CDR3 coding DNA: TGTGCCAGCAGGGTTGGTAGCGGGGACCTCCAAGAGACCCAGTACTTC. This gives the protein CASRVGSGDLQETQYF.

This chain joins TRBV29-1 and TRBJ2-1; TRBD2 aligns across 11 bases. The CDR3 length is 18 residues. Germline lookup yields CDR1 SQVTM and CDR2 ANQGSEA. V gave up 2 bases and J gave up 4 bases; unmatched junction bases: 13. The DNA of the CDR3 is TGCAGCGTTGAAAAACTAGCGGGAGTCCTCCTATTATACAATGAGCAGTTCTTC. Translating gives CSVEKLAGVLLLYNEQFF.

The chain combines TRBV5-1 with TRBJ2-1, with 11 bases matching TRBD2. Losses at the gene ends were 7 bases for V and 3 bases for J; bases not matched to a gene: 12. The CDR3 consists of 17 residues. CDR1 is SGHRS and CDR2 is YFSETQ in the germline V gene. CDR3 in DNA: TGCGCCAGCGGGAGGGCTAGCGGGAGGCCCTTCTACAATGAGCAGTTCTTC. Its protein product is CASGRASGRPFYNEQFF.

J is TRBJ1-1 and V is TRBV5-8; TRBD1 might be the D (5 bases). Germline CDR1 is SGHTS and CDR2 is YDEGEE. The CDR3 loop spans 13 amino acids. V shed 3 bases and J shed 8 bases, with 14 bases lying between them. The CDR3 DNA sequence: TGTGCCAGCAGCTCGGGAGACAGTCCCGAAGCTTTCTTT. The encoded protein is CASSSGDSPEAFF.

This clone was seen only once. The V gene is TRBV27, the J gene TRBJ2-7, with TRBD1 identical over 10 bases. This CDR3 contains 19 residues. In germline, CDR1 is MNHEY, CDR2 SMNVEV (reference sequence). Trimming removed 4 bases from V and 2 bases from J; junction bases left unmatched: 17. The CDR3 DNA reads TGTGCCAGCAGTTACGGGTGGAGGGTTGGGACAGGGGCCCCCTACGAGCAGTACTTC. Protein: CASSYGWRVGTGAPYEQYF.

The chain combines TRBV19 with TRBJ2-1; a weak D match, TRBD1 (6 bases). Looked up from germline, CDR1 is LNHDA and CDR2 is SQIVND (reference sequence). The V and J ends lost 5 bases and 8 bases respectively, with 13 bases between them. The CDR3 consists of 13 residues. CDR3 bases: TGTGCCAGTAGTGTGACAGGAACCGATGAGCAGTTCTTC. It translates to CASSVTGTDEQFF.

This sequence joins TRBV2 and TRBJ1-2; D is perhaps TRBD1 (6 bases). Deletions cut 11 bases from V and 7 bases from J, with 14 bases between. The length of the CDR3 is 11 residues. Germline V gene data show CDR1 as SNHLY and CDR2 as FYNNEI. CDR3 protein: CASREGGGYTF. CDR3 nucleotides: TGTGCCTCCCGGGAGGGGGGTGGCTACACCTTC. Complete variable domain (other parts from reference TRBV2 and TRBJ1-2): EPEVTQTPSHQVTQMGQEVILRCVPISNHLYFYWYRQILGQKVEFLVSFYNNEISEKSEIFDDQFSVERPDGSNFTLKIRSTKLEDSAMYFCASREGGGYTFGSGTRLTVV.

The rearrangement links TRBV2 to TRBJ2-6; perhaps TRBD1 as D (6 bases). Germline CDR1 is SNHLY and CDR2 is FYNNEI. Trimming shortened V by 2 bases and J by 4 bases, and 21 bases separated the two germline ends. There are 19 residues in the CDR3. The CDR3 bases are TGTGCCAGCAGTGAATTTCGGGACACCCGTTACTCCGGGGCCAACGTCCTGACTTTC. Translating gives CASSEFRDTRYSGANVLTF.

The chain combines TRBV30 with TRBJ1-5, with 10 positions matching TRBD1. Germline CDR1 is GTSNPN and CDR2 is SVGIG (reference sequence). This CDR3 comprises 15 residues. V dropped 5 bases and J dropped 2; count of bases not matched to a gene: 6. Here the CDR3 DNA reads TGTGCCTGGCGGGACAGGGGACGGGGCAATCAGCCCCAGCATTTT. It encodes CAWRDRGRGNQPQHF.

The table lists this clone with a count of one. The DNA of the CDR3 is TGTGCCAGCAGCGAGGTAGGACTAGGGGGCAATGAGCAGTTCTTC. It specifies CASSEVGLGGNEQFF. The chain joins TRBV6-4 to TRBJ2-1; possibly TRBD2 for D (7 bases). The germline V and J ends were trimmed by 6 bases and 6 bases, with 18 bases remaining between them. The germline CDR1 and CDR2 sequences are MRHNA and SNTAGT. This CDR3 region has 15 residues.

A remark on this clone: This sample also contains other DNA sequences that code for the same CDR3. This chain connects TRBV4-1 to TRBJ2-3, with 13 nucleotides matching TRBD2. V lost 4 bases to trimming and J lost 3 bases; unmatched junction nucleotides: 1. The CDR3 sequence is 15 residues long. Germline CDR1 and CDR2: MGHRA and YSYEKL. The CDR3 bases are TGCGCCAGCAGCCCGGGACTAGCGGGGACAGATACGCAGTATTTT. Translation: CASSPGLAGTDTQYF.

The V and J genes are TRBV19 and TRBJ2-7, with TRBD2 as a possible D gene (5 bases). CDR1 LNHDA and CDR2 SQIVND come from the germline V gene (reference sequence). This CDR3 contains 12 residues. Trimming cost V 5 bases and J 7 bases, with 12 bases left between them. CDR3 residues: CASSDRTGEQYF. CDR3 nucleotides: TGTGCCAGTAGTGATCGGACGGGGGAGCAGTACTTC.

The genes are TRBV19 and TRBJ2-3; a possible D gene is TRBD2 (5 bases). This CDR3 is 14 amino acids long. V was cut by 7 bases and J by 6 bases, with 17 bases left in between. Germline V gene data show CDR1 as LNHDA and CDR2 as SQIVND (reference sequence). CDR3: CASTPTGSSDTQYF. The CDR3 nucleotides read TGTGCCAGTACCCCAACGGGGTCCAGCGATACGCAGTATTTT.